This T cell receptor (beta chain) was sequenced during a study of CD8 T cells in ankylosing spondylitis. Study results and caveats: Characteristic, it appeared, of ankylosing spondylitis blood was a TCR beta motif of 7 or 8 highly homologous variants.

V was shortened by 4 bases and J by 0 bases, with 8 bases between the two germline ends. CDR3 length equals 14 residues. Looked up from germline, CDR1 is MNHEY and CDR2 is SMNVEV (reference sequence). Concerning this clonotype itself: Its antigen is as yet unknown.

TCRdb re-derived calls from the 5' RACE reads in MiXCR, one entry per CDR3 protein. This table has over 400,000 distinct CDR3 sequences, 25% to 30% appearing once. The sequencing sample was made of blood, either unsorted or a sorted T cell fraction (not recorded which). V usage is TRBV27 and J usage is TRBJ2-3, with D possibly matching TRBD2 (5 bases). The source is a male donor with ankylosing spondylitis. The CDR3: CASSYQRSTDTQYF. CDR3 DNA sequence: TGTGCCAGCAGTTATCAGCGGAGCACAGATACGCAGTATTTT.